The source of this T cell receptor beta chain is a study of blood T cells in healthy people across ages. The CDR3 contains 18 residues. The germline gives CDR1 SGHVS, CDR2 FQNEAQ. V gave up 1 base and J gave up 0 bases; unmatched junction bases: 10. General study findings and limits: Older age went with lower TCR beta diversity per million T cells, in a roughly linear way. Both naive CD4+ cell counts and diversity were greater in long-lived donors than in aged donors. Diversity figures derived from one million T cells were judged to underestimate the true value.

About this clonotype itself: Its antigen is unknown.

Primed by a sample-barcoded 5' primer and a J-beta primer mix, a second PCR proceeded for about 6 to 11 cycles. Each cDNA was tagged by a template-switch adaptor containing 12 random nucleotides. MiXCR was run by TCRdb on the 5' RACE reads, yielding one entry per CDR3 protein. The sample carries about 640,000 distinct CDR3 sequences, around three fifths recorded once. The TCR comes from a man between 60 and 75 years old in good health. Specimen: blood. The rearrangement uses TRBV7-8 and TRBJ2-7; 9 bases match TRBD1. CDR3 in DNA: TGTGCCAGCAGCTTAGAGGCCACAGGGGGCTTGAGCTCCTACGAGCAGTACTTC. Translation gives CASSLEATGGLSSYEQYF.